A single sample is the source of the 18 T cell receptor beta chains below, sequenced in a study of blood T cell repertoires in COVID-19. TCRdb's copy holds only in-frame clones and misses some; the assay was immunoSEQ multiplex PCR. The sample lists around 97,000 clones; 70% to 90% were seen once. Specimen: peripheral blood. The receptors were gathered from a human donor in a cohort sampled during active COVID-19.

The chain links TRBV9 to TRBJ2-5; the match to TRBD2 covers 7 bases. V was clipped by 1 base and J by 4 bases; unmatched bases: 1. The CDR3 is 13 amino acids. CDR1 and CDR2 from the germline V gene are SGDLS and YYNGEE. CDR3: CASSVTGGETQYF. The CDR3, as DNA: TGTGCCAGCAGCGTAACGGGAGGAGAGACCCAGTACTTC. The full variable domain, completed using reference TRBV9 and TRBJ2-5, is DSGVTQTPKHLITATGQRVTLRCSPRSGDLSVYWYQQSLDQGLQFLIQYYNGEERAKGNILERFSAQQFPDLHSELNLSSLELGDSALYFCASSVTGGETQYFGPGTRLLVL.

The chain is built from TRBV2 and TRBJ2-2, with 7 bases aligning to TRBD1. The germline gives CDR1 SNHLY, CDR2 FYNNEI. This CDR3 is 15 amino acids long. Trimming at V came to 4 bases and at J to 6 bases, leaving 8 bases not matched to a gene. This chain's CDR3 is CASSVIGGRAGELFF. CDR3 DNA sequence: TGTGCCAGCAGTGTAATAGGGGGCAGGGCCGGGGAGCTGTTTTTT.

V is TRBV6-2 or TRBV6-3 and J is TRBJ2-1; the D gene is possibly TRBD2 (5 bases). Trimming removed 0 bases at V and 5 bases at J, with 14 bases between. This CDR3 has 16 residues. Germline CDR1 is MNHEY and CDR2 is SVGEGT. Here the CDR3 DNA reads TGTGCCAGCAGTTACTCCCTAGACTATCTAGACAATGAGCAGTTCTTC. This translates into CASSYSLDYLDNEQFF.

V usage is TRBV5-4 and J usage is TRBJ1-1, with D uncertain. The CDR3 consists of 14 residues. Trimming left V 0 bases short and J 1 base short, with 7 bases between. The germline CDR1 and CDR2 sequences are SGHNT and YYREEE (reference sequence). The CDR3 spells CASSLEHRNTEAFF. In nucleotides, the CDR3 is TGTGCCAGCAGCTTGGAGCACCGGAACACTGAAGCTTTCTTT.

This clone was detected only a few times. The genes are TRBV30 and TRBJ2-1; 7 bases are a match to TRBD1. CDR3 length: 14 residues. From germline, CDR1 is GTSNPN and CDR2 SVGIG (reference sequence). V was clipped by 4 bases and J by 6 bases; unmatched bases: 9. CDR3 in amino acids: CAWIHRGKSNEQFF. The CDR3 nucleotides are TGTGCCTGGATCCACAGGGGCAAGAGCAATGAGCAGTTCTTC. The variable domain in full, completed from reference TRBV30 and TRBJ2-1, reads SQTIHQWPATLVQPVGSPLSLECTVEGTSNPNLYWYRQAAGRGLQLLFYSVGIGQISSEVPQNLSASRPQDRQFILSSKKLLLSDSGFYLCAWIHRGKSNEQFFGPGTRLTVL.

The gene calls are TRBV9 and TRBJ1-2, with a weak D call TRBD1 (5 bases). CDR1 is SGDLS and CDR2 is YYNGEE in the germline V gene. Trimming stripped 4 bases from V and 2 bases from J, with 15 bases between. This CDR3 is 15 amino acids long. The CDR3 protein is CASSPRQRPNYGYTF. In DNA form, the CDR3 reads TGTGCCAGCAGCCCTCGACAGAGACCAAACTATGGCTACACCTTC.

This clone was seen more than once but under ten times. The CDR3 nucleotides read TGTGCCAGCAGTGAAATTGGACTAGCGTCCGGCGAGCAGTACTTC. It specifies CASSEIGLASGEQYF. J is TRBJ2-7 and V is TRBV2; 9 nucleotides align to TRBD2. The germline CDR1 and CDR2 sequences are SNHLY and FYNNEI. The CDR3 has 15 amino acids. V was pared by 2 bases and J by 6 bases, with 8 bases of the junction left unmatched.

This rearrangement joins TRBV7-9 to TRBJ2-1; maybe TRBD1 (6 bases). V was clipped by 4 bases and J by 2 bases, with 12 bases between them. Germline CDR1 reads SEHNR; CDR2 reads FQNEAQ (reference sequence). This CDR3 contains 15 residues. CDR3 region: CASSSPGTPYNEQFF. CDR3 DNA sequence: TGTGCCAGCAGCTCCCCCGGGACACCCTACAATGAGCAGTTCTTC.

V and J are TRBV11-2 and TRBJ1-5; D gene ambiguous. V shed 0 bases and J shed 0 bases, with 6 bases lying between them. The CDR3 has 15 residues. Per the germline V gene, CDR1 is SGHAT and CDR2 is FQNNGV. The CDR3 DNA follows: TGTGCCAGCAGCTTAGACGTTAATAGCAATCAGCCCCAGCATTTT. Encoded protein: CASSLDVNSNQPQHF.

The chain has TRBV19 and TRBJ2-7; a weak D match, TRBD1 (6 bases). The germline CDR1 and CDR2 sequences are LNHDA and SQIVND (reference sequence). The V end lost 9 bases, the J end lost 7 bases, and 16 bases lay between the germline ends. The length of the CDR3 is 12 residues. The chain's CDR3 is CASYIGQTEQYF. In DNA form, the CDR3 reads TGTGCCAGCTATATCGGACAGACAGAGCAGTACTTC.

V is TRBV6-5 and J is TRBJ1-2, with D perhaps TRBD1 (6 bases). The V gene lost 6 bases and the J gene lost 4 bases, with 12 bases spanning the gap. Germline CDR1 is MNHEY and CDR2 is SVGAGI. This CDR3 contains 13 residues. The chain's CDR3 is CASSGQIIYGYTF. The CDR3 coding sequence is TGTGCCAGCAGCGGACAGATTATCTATGGCTACACCTTC.

This chain uses TRBV5-4 with TRBJ1-1, with 7 bases that match TRBD1. Per the germline V gene, CDR1 is SGHNT and CDR2 is YYREEE (reference sequence). This CDR3 comprises 15 residues. With V trimmed by 2 bases and J by 6 bases, 10 bases remained unmatched. CDR3 in amino acids: CASSFPRQGSAEAFF. CDR3 nucleotides: TGTGCCAGCAGCTTTCCTCGACAGGGTTCAGCTGAAGCTTTCTTT.

V usage is TRBV10-3 and J usage is TRBJ2-3; 8 bases fit TRBD2. Germline CDR1 ENHRY, CDR2 SYGVKD. The CDR3 is 19 amino acids. The V gene end was trimmed by 0 bases and the J gene end by 2 bases; junction bases not matched to a gene: 13. The CDR3 nucleotides are TGTGCCATCAGTGAGTCCCCCCTCGACGGGGGGGCCGCCACAGATACGCAGTATTTT. Amino acids: CAISESPLDGGAATDTQYF.

The chain employs TRBV27 and TRBJ2-7; a possible D gene is TRBD2 (5 bases). The germline V gene has CDR1 MNHEY and CDR2 SMNVEV (reference sequence). Deletions cut 2 bases from V and 3 bases from J, with 14 bases between. The CDR3 runs to 15 residues. In DNA, the CDR3 is TGTGCCAGCAGTTTAGGTGGGCTCGGACTCTACGAGCAGTACTTC. This translates into CASSLGGLGLYEQYF.

This chain links TRBV7-9 with TRBJ1-1, with 7 bases matching TRBD1. Germline loops: CDR1 SEHNR, CDR2 FQNEAQ (reference sequence). The length of the CDR3 is 13 residues. With 2 bases clipped from V and 6 bases from J, the junction kept 3 bases outside the gene matches. CDR3 DNA sequence: TGTGCCAGCAGCTTAAGGGACAGCGCTGAAGCTTTCTTT. Protein sequence: CASSLRDSAEAFF.

This clone was observed a single time. The rearrangement uses TRBV28 and TRBJ2-2; 11 bases line up with TRBD2. CDR1 and CDR2 (germline): MDHEN, SYDVKM. This CDR3 has 17 residues. Trimming removed 2 bases from V and 5 bases from J; junction bases left unmatched: 7. The CDR3 sequence is CASSLLLAGGRTGELFF. DNA of the CDR3: TGTGCCAGCAGTTTACTCCTAGCGGGAGGTCGAACCGGGGAGCTGTTTTTT.

The CDR3 nucleotides read TGTGCCAGCAGCGTAGGACCAGTGGGCGGGGTCCAAGAGACCCAGTACTTC. It encodes CASSVGPVGGVQETQYF. The chain combines TRBV9 with TRBJ2-5; possible D gene TRBD2, 6 bases. The CDR3 spans 17 residues. Per the germline V gene, CDR1 is SGDLS and CDR2 is YYNGEE. The ends were cut back, 0 bases at V and 1 base at J, with 16 bases in the middle.

The chain carries TRBV5-1 and TRBJ2-1, with TRBD2 matching 11 bases. This CDR3 has 16 amino acids. The V and J ends lost 2 bases and 0 bases, in that order; junction bases with no gene match: 1. Germline-derived CDR1 and CDR2 are SGHRS and YFSETQ. CDR3 protein: CASSFTSGSSYNEQFF. The CDR3 DNA is TGCGCCAGCAGCTTCACTAGCGGGAGCTCCTACAATGAGCAGTTCTTC.